This entry is about one T cell receptor beta chain. CDR1 SGHRS and CDR2 YFSETQ come from the germline V gene. V was shortened by 3 bases and J by 4 bases, with 8 bases between the two germline ends. The CDR3 length is 13 residues. Authors' analysis steps: How many nucleated cells were present was estimated from reference gene primer amplification. The assay was immunoSEQ multiplex PCR, and TCRdb's table has in-frame clones only and misses some. V and J calls and clone size are as listed in that table; D and trimming were resolved from the DNA. The repertoire holds 350,000 or so clones, with more than 70% as singletons. The data were taken from a study of blood T cell repertoires in COVID-19. Study overall: The study drew acute and convalescent COVID-19 samples from the United States, Italy and Spain. PBMCs, B-cell-depleted T cells, or T cells provided the cDNA or gDNA that made up the material.

The chain recombines TRBV5-1 with TRBJ1-3; D not certain. The sequence was collected from a man aged 30-40 years with active or convalescent COVID-19. The sequencing input was peripheral blood. Here the CDR3 reads CASSSDSGNTIYF. The CDR3 DNA sequence: TGCGCCAGCAGCTCGGACTCCGGAAACACCATATATTTT.